Detailed here is one TCR beta chain. The antigen is not known. Profiled with immunoSEQ multiplex PCR; TCRdb holds only in-frame clones, not every one. The sample contains around 49,000 clones, about 86% of which appear only once. This entry comes from a study of OX40 agonist ivuxolimab in advanced cancers. Study-level information: Patients were treated with ivuxolimab, an agonistic anti-OX40 (CD134) antibody. Ivuxolimab doses were 0.01, 0.1, 0.3, 1.5, 3 or 10 mg/kg every 2 weeks.

Study-level findings and limits: Expanded clones belonging to CD8+ T cells outnumbered, on average, those of CD4+. The expanded peripheral T cells' antigen specificity was not determined.

The TCR was taken from an adult with an advanced solid tumor such as melanoma, head and neck, liver or kidney cancer. Sample: CD4+ or CD8+ T cells sorted from blood, taken in a trial of the OX40 agonist ivuxolimab.

For the CDR3, the DNA is TGTGCCAGCAGCCCCCGCGACAGCCTAAGCTCCTACGAGCAGTACTTC. It specifies CASSPRDSLSSYEQYF. The rearrangement joins TRBV11-2 to TRBJ2-7, with a possible D match to TRBD1 (5 bases). This CDR3 comprises 16 residues. The germline V and J ends were trimmed by 5 bases and 0 bases, with 17 bases remaining between them. CDR1 is SGHAT, CDR2 FQNNGV, per germline.